This entry lists 32 T cell receptor beta chains sequenced from one sample in a study of cytomegalovirus exposure and HLA in healthy donors. In the PCR, 60 Vbeta and 13 Jbeta primers were used. TCRdb's copy holds only in-frame clones and misses some; the assay was immunoSEQ multiplex PCR. The sample table includes roughly 150,000 clones. Sequencing was performed on PBMCs. Receptors were obtained from a woman aged 45-59 years in good health and CMV-seronegative.

The chain couples TRBV4-2 to TRBJ2-1; no reliable D call. Germline V gene data show CDR1 as LGHNA and CDR2 as YNFKEQ. This CDR3 region has 15 residues. V lost 0 bases and J 0 bases, leaving 6 bases between the germline ends. The CDR3 loop reads CASSQDWSSYNEQFF. The CDR3 nucleotides are TGTGCCAGCAGCCAAGATTGGAGCTCCTACAATGAGCAGTTCTTC.

The J gene is TRBJ1-4, the V gene TRBV4-1; 7 positions agree with TRBD1. J lost 2 bases, V lost 1 base, and 4 bases had no gene match. Germline loops: CDR1 MGHRA, CDR2 YSYEKL. CDR3 length equals 16 residues. The CDR3 nucleotides read TGCGCCAGCAGCCAAGTAGGAGGGGGCACTAATGAAAAACTGTTTTTT. Protein product: CASSQVGGGTNEKLFF.

The chain carries TRBV7-3 and TRBJ1-3; maybe TRBD1 (5 bases). Germline CDR1 reads SGHTA; CDR2 reads FQGTGA. This CDR3 contains 17 residues. V lost 5 bases and J 0 bases, leaving 17 bases between the germline ends. CDR3 protein: CASSPRGGVDSGNTIYF. The CDR3 coding sequence is TGTGCCAGCAGCCCCCGGGGGGGAGTAGACTCTGGAAACACCATATATTTT.

The chain uses TRBV6-5 and TRBJ2-1, with D unclear. This CDR3 spans 13 amino acids. The V gene lost 4 bases and the J gene lost 2 bases, with 6 bases spanning the gap. Germline V gene lookup returns CDR1 MNHEY and CDR2 SVGAGI. Written as DNA, the CDR3 is TGTGCCAGCAGTTCAGAAGCCTACAATGAGCAGTTCTTC. Amino acids: CASSSEAYNEQFF.

The CDR3 loop is CASSRGRGNNEQFF. CDR3 nucleotide sequence: TGTGCCAGCAGCCGGGGGCGGGGGAACAATGAGCAGTTCTTC. The rearrangement joins TRBV11-3 to TRBJ2-1, with D maybe TRBD2 (7 bases). CDR3 length: 14 amino acids. V was clipped by 5 bases and J by 5 bases, with 13 bases between them. Germline CDR1 and CDR2: SGHNT and YENEEA.

The rearrangement uses TRBV19 and TRBJ1-2; D might be TRBD1 (6 bases). V lost 6 bases to trimming and J lost 4 bases, with 15 bases between them. The CDR3 totals 14 residues. Looked up from germline, CDR1 is LNHDA and CDR2 is SQIVND (reference sequence). As DNA, the CDR3 is TGTGCCAGTAGAGTAATCCGGGACACCTATGGCTACACCTTC. The encoded protein is CASRVIRDTYGYTF.

This chain links TRBV7-8 with TRBJ2-5; possible D gene TRBD2, 5 bases. Trimming pared 8 bases from V and 4 bases from J, leaving 14 bases between. The germline gives CDR1 SGHVS, CDR2 FQNEAQ. The CDR3 length is 13 residues. CDR3 loop: CASAGNAGETQYF. CDR3 nucleotides: TGTGCCAGCGCCGGTAACGCGGGAGAGACCCAGTACTTC.

The chain has TRBV5-4 and TRBJ2-5; tentative D call: TRBD2 (5 bases). Trimming stripped 2 bases from V and 4 bases from J, with 15 bases between. The CDR3 length is 15 residues. Germline CDR1 is SGHNT and CDR2 is YYREEE (reference sequence). In DNA, the CDR3 is TGTGCCAGCAGCTTAAGTCTAGCAGGTTTAGAGACCCAGTACTTC. It encodes CASSLSLAGLETQYF.

J is TRBJ2-4 and V is TRBV29-1; 10 bases are shared with TRBD2. Looked up from germline, CDR1 is SQVTM and CDR2 is ANQGSEA. V shed 7 bases, J shed 3 bases, and the junction held 3 bases outside the gene matches. The CDR3 runs to 13 residues. The CDR3 nucleotides are TGCAGCGGACGGACTAGCGGCAAAAACATTCAGTACTTC. It codes for CSGRTSGKNIQYF.

The rearrangement joins TRBV7-6 to TRBJ1-1; TRBD1 is a possible D gene (5 bases). The V gene's germline CDR1 is SGHVS and CDR2 FNYEAQ. With 2 bases removed from V and 3 bases from J, the gap between germline ends came to 10 bases. The CDR3 sequence is 14 residues long. CDR3 protein: CASSLWGGDTEAFF. The CDR3 nucleotides read TGTGCCAGCAGCTTATGGGGGGGGGACACTGAAGCTTTCTTT.

The CDR3 sequence: CASLNREGNQPQHF. The DNA of the CDR3 is TGTGCCAGTCTGAACAGGGAAGGCAATCAGCCCCAGCATTTT. The V call is TRBV19, the J call TRBJ1-5, with D possibly being TRBD1 (6 bases). The germline V and J ends were trimmed by 8 bases and 2 bases, with 13 bases remaining between them. The CDR3 consists of 14 residues. The germline V gene has CDR1 LNHDA and CDR2 SQIVND (reference sequence).

The chain uses TRBV4-2 and TRBJ2-2; a possible D gene is TRBD1 (6 bases). Germline V lookup: CDR1 LGHNA, CDR2 YNFKEQ. Trimming stripped 0 bases from V and 1 base from J, with 12 bases between. The CDR3 is 17 amino acids. The CDR3 nucleotides are TGTGCCAGCAGCCAAGATCTAGGCAGGGGGAACACCGGGGAGCTGTTTTTT. It is translated as CASSQDLGRGNTGELFF.

A remark on this clone: At one of its ends the junction is not consistent with the germline gene, which may arise from a read error. DNA of the CDR3: TGTGCCAGCAGCTTGGGCGGAATAATCTACGAGCAGTCCTTC. This translates into CASSLGGIIYEQSF. The gene calls are TRBV5-6 and TRBJ2-7; D not certain. The CDR3 runs 14 residues. CDR1 is SGHDT, CDR2 YYEEEE, per germline.

The gene calls are TRBV30 and TRBJ1-4, with 8 bases matching TRBD1. The junction had 14 bases not matched to a gene; V was cut back by 8 bases and J by 12 bases. This CDR3 region has 13 residues. Germline CDR1 GTSNPN, CDR2 SVGIG (reference sequence). The CDR3 bases are TGTGCCGTAGTTTCCGGGACAGGTAACGAACTGTTTTTT. Translation: CAVVSGTGNELFF.

The chain is built from TRBV28 and TRBJ1-1; the D gene is possibly TRBD1 (6 bases). In germline, CDR1 is MDHEN, CDR2 SYDVKM. The germline V and J ends were trimmed by 7 bases and 2 bases, with 14 bases remaining between them. The length of the CDR3 is 14 residues. As DNA, the CDR3 is TGTGCCAGCACCGAAGGGACACCAAACACTGAAGCTTTCTTT. The encoded protein is CASTEGTPNTEAFF.

V and J are TRBV5-4 and TRBJ1-2; a possible D gene is TRBD1 (6 bases). V lost 0 bases, J lost 8 bases, and 14 bases lay in between. Per germline, CDR1 SGHNT and CDR2 YYREEE (reference sequence). This CDR3 region has 14 residues. The CDR3, as DNA: TGTGCCAGCAGCTTGGCACAGGGAAGATACGGCTACACCTTC. Translation gives CASSLAQGRYGYTF.

The chain links TRBV7-3 to TRBJ2-3; maybe TRBD2 (5 bases). V dropped 2 bases and J dropped 3 bases, with 9 bases sitting between them. The CDR3 totals 14 residues. The germline V gene has CDR1 SGHTA and CDR2 FQGTGA. CDR3 in DNA: TGTGCCAGCAGCTTAGTGGGAGCGACAGATACGCAGTATTTT. Protein sequence: CASSLVGATDTQYF.

The chain joins TRBV28 to TRBJ2-1, with TRBD2 matching over 8 bases. The CDR3 spans 15 residues. Germline values: CDR1 MDHEN, CDR2 SYDVKM. After removal of 5 bases from V and 5 bases from J, the junction contained 8 bases not matched to a gene. The CDR3 DNA is TGTGCCAGCAGTCCGAGCGGGAGTGCCCACAATGAGCAGTTCTTC. It codes for CASSPSGSAHNEQFF.

This chain's CDR3 is CASSEAPRDKETQYF. CDR3 nucleotide sequence: TGTGCCAGCAGCGAAGCCCCCCGGGACAAAGAGACCCAGTACTTC. The chain joins TRBV9 to TRBJ2-5; D possibly corresponds to TRBD1 (6 bases). V lost 3 bases to trimming and J lost 3 bases, with 15 bases between them. The CDR3 covers 15 residues. CDR1 SGDLS and CDR2 YYNGEE come from the germline V gene.

V is TRBV9 and J is TRBJ1-2; 11 bases map to TRBD1. Trimming took 4 bases from V and 6 from J; bases not matched to a gene: 8. Germline values: CDR1 SGDLS, CDR2 YYNGEE. The length of the CDR3 is 15 residues. CDR3 nucleotides: TGTGCCAGCAGCATGGACAGGGGGCGAGTCCATGGCTACACCTTC. Protein product: CASSMDRGRVHGYTF.

This chain links TRBV19 with TRBJ1-6; 10 bases align to TRBD1. Germline V gene data show CDR1 as LNHDA and CDR2 as SQIVND (reference sequence). V was clipped by 1 base and J by 6 bases; unmatched bases: 0. The CDR3 is 15 residues long. The CDR3 region is CASSIGDRGNSPLHF. The CDR3 nucleotides are TGTGCCAGTAGTATAGGGGACAGGGGTAATTCACCCCTCCACTTT.

The V call is TRBV4-2, the J call TRBJ1-2; D gene ambiguous. V dropped 0 bases and J dropped 8 bases, with 16 bases sitting between them. The CDR3 consists of 15 residues. The germline V gene encodes CDR1 LGHNA and CDR2 YNFKEQ. As DNA, the CDR3 is TGTGCCAGCAGCCAAGATCCTCTAGGTGACCCGGGCTACACCTTC. Residues: CASSQDPLGDPGYTF.

This chain uses TRBV9 with TRBJ1-1; perhaps TRBD1 as D (6 bases). Germline lookup yields CDR1 SGDLS and CDR2 YYNGEE. This CDR3 is built from 15 residues. Trimming cost V 0 bases and J 1 base, with 10 bases left between them. The CDR3 protein is CASSVAGQWNTEAFF. Written as DNA, the CDR3 is TGTGCCAGCAGCGTAGCCGGACAGTGGAACACTGAAGCTTTCTTT.

The genes are TRBV9 and TRBJ2-1, with 9 bases fitting TRBD1. The CDR3 extends over 14 amino acids. Germline V gives CDR1 SGDLS, CDR2 YYNGEE. After removal of 5 bases from V and 5 bases from J, the junction contained 5 bases not matched to a gene. CDR3 in amino acids: CASRKGQGNNEQFF. The CDR3 DNA reads as TGTGCCAGCAGGAAGGGACAGGGTAACAATGAGCAGTTCTTC.

The CDR3 loop is CASSLGVTEQYF. CDR3 in DNA: TGTGCCAGCAGCTTGGGAGTTACCGAGCAGTACTTC. The chain has TRBV7-9 and TRBJ2-5, with a tentative D call TRBD2 (5 bases). The tail of the sequence fits TRBJ2-7 better, so the J call may be wrong. The CDR3 totals 12 residues. The germline V gene has CDR1 SEHNR and CDR2 FQNEAQ (reference sequence).

V is TRBV5-1 and J is TRBJ1-1; D perhaps matches TRBD1 (5 bases). This CDR3 is built from 13 residues. The V gene's germline CDR1 is SGHRS and CDR2 YFSETQ. V shed 3 bases and J shed 8 bases, with 14 bases lying between them. Written as DNA, the CDR3 is TGCGCCAGCAGCTCAACTTTGACAGACGAAGCTTTCTTT. It translates to CASSSTLTDEAFF.

A word on this clone: One end of the junction varies from germline; a read error may be responsible. The chain uses TRBV28 and TRBJ1-6; 8 positions match TRBD1. Germline lookup yields CDR1 MDHEN and CDR2 SYDVKM. The CDR3 length is 14 residues. The CDR3 spells CASSSPDRARPPDF. The CDR3 DNA sequence: TGTGCCAGCAGTTCTCCGGACAGGGCCCGTCCTCCCGACTTT.

The rearrangement links TRBV10-3 to TRBJ2-3; TRBD1 matches at 9 bases. The CDR3 totals 18 residues. Per the germline V gene, CDR1 is ENHRY and CDR2 is SYGVKD. Trimming cost V 7 bases and J 2 bases; bases outside gene matches: 16. The CDR3 region has the DNA TGTGCCATCAATAACCGGGACAGGGCACTAGAGCACACAGATACGCAGTATTTT. It specifies CAINNRDRALEHTDTQYF.

The chain recombines TRBV30 with TRBJ2-7; TRBD2 matches 7 bases. V was clipped by 4 bases and J by 3 bases; unmatched bases: 6. The CDR3 runs 13 residues. Germline values: CDR1 GTSNPN, CDR2 SVGIG (reference sequence). The CDR3 DNA sequence: TGTGCCTGGAATCGGGAGGCGATCTACGAGCAGTACTTC. It specifies CAWNREAIYEQYF. The variable domain in full, completed from reference TRBV30 and TRBJ2-7, reads SQTIHQWPATLVQPVGSPLSLECTVEGTSNPNLYWYRQAAGRGLQLLFYSVGIGQISSEVPQNLSASRPQDRQFILSSKKLLLSDSGFYLCAWNREAIYEQYFGPGTRLTVT.

The chain recombines TRBV28 with TRBJ1-1; possibly TRBD1 for D (5 bases). The CDR3 is 16 residues long. CDR1 is MDHEN and CDR2 is SYDVKM in the germline V gene. V was cut by 7 bases and J by 0 bases, with 18 bases left in between. In nucleotides, the CDR3 is TGTGCCAGCACCTCAACCGGGACTGGCATGAACACTGAAGCTTTCTTT. It translates to CASTSTGTGMNTEAFF.

To note about this clone: Other DNA sequences in the sample encode the same CDR3. The gene calls are TRBV5-1 and TRBJ1-2; TRBD1 is a possible D gene (6 bases). Germline CDR1 reads SGHRS; CDR2 reads YFSETQ. The CDR3 runs to 15 residues. Trimming removed 0 bases from V and 6 bases from J, with 15 bases in between. CDR3 coding DNA: TGCGCCAGCAGCTTGGCCGGGACGGGGGGCCATGGCTACACCTTC. Translation gives CASSLAGTGGHGYTF.

This chain's CDR3 is CASSQEGTGYYGYTF. The CDR3 region has the DNA TGCGCCAGCAGCCAAGAAGGGACAGGGTACTATGGCTACACCTTC. This chain connects TRBV4-3 to TRBJ1-2; 9 nucleotides line up with TRBD1. The CDR3 runs to 15 residues. V was clipped by 0 bases and J by 3 bases; unmatched bases: 2. Germline-derived CDR1 and CDR2 are LGHNA and YSLEER.